Included here is one TCR beta chain sequence, with context. These data come from a study of T cell changes during pregnancy in multiple sclerosis. Trimming removed 6 bases at V and 5 bases at J, with 13 bases between. The CDR3 extends over 13 amino acids. CDR1 LNHDA and CDR2 SQIVND come from the germline V gene (reference sequence). Only in-frame clones appear in the TCRdb table, and some are missing; sequencing was by immunoSEQ multiplex PCR. The sample lists tens of thousands of clones, 92% occurring once. The sequences come from peripheral blood, collected before pregnancy. The sequence derives from a female donor with multiple sclerosis, enrolled in a pregnancy study. V is TRBV19 and J is TRBJ1-2, with TRBD1 as a possible D gene (5 bases). The CDR3 sequence: CASRMGHRYGYTF. The CDR3 DNA is TGTGCCAGTAGGATGGGGCACCGATATGGCTACACCTTC.